This T cell receptor (beta chain) appears in the sequencing data of a study of T cell repertoires in aging, cancer and after chemotherapy. Study-level information: Pre- and post-chemotherapy samples were paired from chronic lymphocytic leukemia patients treated with fludarabine- or bendamustine-based regimens. The study's findings and limits: Thymic emigration or peripheral T cell expansion may be impaired by lymphoid organ infiltration in hematological cancer.

The CDR3 loop spans 13 amino acids. Germline V lookup: CDR1 DFQATT, CDR2 SNEGSKA (reference sequence). The template was genomic DNA from peripheral blood, not RNA. A mixed TRB-A/B primer pool amplified rearranged TRB by multiplex touch-down PCR. TCRdb analysed the multiplex PCR reads with MiXCR anew, one entry per CDR3 protein. The repertoire holds around 6,200 distinct CDR3 sequences, with about 32% as singletons. In its sample, this clonotype was seen a few times. Its target is unknown. The gene calls are TRBV20-1 and TRBJ2-1; perhaps TRBD2 as D (5 bases). This clonotype was sampled from a human donor with a blood cancer. The sample consisted of blood. CDR3 in DNA: TGCACCTTTGGTGGGAGCTCCTACAATGAGCAGTTCTTC. The encoded protein is CTFGGSSYNEQFF.